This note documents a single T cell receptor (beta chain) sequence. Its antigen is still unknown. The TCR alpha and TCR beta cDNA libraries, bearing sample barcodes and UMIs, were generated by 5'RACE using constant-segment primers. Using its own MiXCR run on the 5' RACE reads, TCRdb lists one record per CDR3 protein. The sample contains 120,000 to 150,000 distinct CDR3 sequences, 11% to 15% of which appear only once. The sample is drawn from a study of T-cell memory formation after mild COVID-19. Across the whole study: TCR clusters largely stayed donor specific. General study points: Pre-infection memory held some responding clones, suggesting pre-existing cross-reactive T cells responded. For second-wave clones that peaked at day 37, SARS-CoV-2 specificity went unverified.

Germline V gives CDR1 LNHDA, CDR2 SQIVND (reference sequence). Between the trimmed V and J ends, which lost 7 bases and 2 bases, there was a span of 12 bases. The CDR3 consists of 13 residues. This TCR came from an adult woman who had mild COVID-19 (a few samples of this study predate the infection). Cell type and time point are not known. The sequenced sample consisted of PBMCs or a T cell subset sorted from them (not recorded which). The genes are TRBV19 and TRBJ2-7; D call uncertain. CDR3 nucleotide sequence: TGTGCCAGTACCACCCCTAATACCTACGAGCAGTACTTC. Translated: CASTTPNTYEQYF.